This TCR beta chain emerged from a study of shared clonotypes between healthy human individuals. Germline V gives CDR1 LGHNA, CDR2 YNFKEQ. Trimming at V came to 0 bases and at J to 0 bases, leaving 11 bases not matched to a gene. The CDR3 contains 19 residues. Researchers ran the assay at a deep level. Measured with immunoSEQ multiplex PCR; TCRdb has only the in-frame clones, and not every one. Of 2 million to 2.5 million clones in the sample, about 94% are singletons; the top ten hold around 0.13%. V and J are TRBV4-2 and TRBJ2-1; 7 bases are a match to TRBD2. The sequenced material came from naive CD4+ T cells sorted from blood. Subset specified: CD45RA+ positively selected. The sequence was obtained from a man between 18 and 35 years old in good health. This chain's CDR3 is CASSQEPGRFSSSYNEQFF. The CDR3 region has the DNA TGTGCCAGCAGCCAAGAGCCCGGGAGGTTCTCTAGCTCCTACAATGAGCAGTTCTTC.